This TCR beta chain was sequenced for a study of control samples from healthy donors and cancer patients. TCRdb's copy holds only in-frame clones and misses some; the assay was immunoSEQ multiplex PCR. This table holds 140,000 to 150,000 clones, 80% to 95% found once. The CDR3 is 13 residues long. Trimming at V came to 5 bases and at J to 2 bases, leaving 3 bases not matched to a gene. Germline lookup yields CDR1 SQVTM and CDR2 ANQGSEA. This sequence was found in a man aged 18 to 29 in good health. Material: blood. V and J are TRBV29-1 and TRBJ1-3, with 7 bases aligning to TRBD1. The CDR3: CSVRQGAGNTIYF. The CDR3 nucleotides are TGCAGCGTTAGACAGGGCGCTGGAAACACCATATATTTT.